This entry lists 27 T cell receptor beta chains sequenced from one sample in a study of blood T cell repertoires in COVID-19. Repertoires were generated with immunoSEQ multiplex PCR, while TCRdb's copy carries only in-frame clones and drops some. The sample lists 200,000 to 250,000 clones, about 80% occurring once. What was sequenced was peripheral blood. These receptors were collected from a man aged 25-40 years who had recovered from COVID-19.

The chain combines TRBV7-3 with TRBJ2-5, with 8 bases that match TRBD1. Germline CDR1 SGHTA, CDR2 FQGTGA. This CDR3 spans 13 amino acids. Trimming at V came to 4 bases and at J to 5 bases, leaving 3 bases not matched to a gene. The chain's CDR3 is CASSSDRAETQYF. The DNA of the CDR3 is TGTGCCAGCAGCTCGGACAGGGCCGAGACCCAGTACTTC.

The chain is built from TRBV5-4 and TRBJ2-1; the match to TRBD2 covers 12 bases. Germline-derived CDR1 and CDR2 are SGHNT and YYREEE (reference sequence). This CDR3 has 16 residues. The trim removed 9 bases at V and 9 bases at J, leaving 16 bases unmatched. The CDR3 nucleotides read TGTGCCACCGAGCGGACTGCTAGCGGGGGGGCCCCTGAGCAGTTCTTC. It is translated as CATERTASGGAPEQFF.

The chain carries TRBV10-1 and TRBJ2-3; D is perhaps TRBD2 (6 bases). This CDR3 is 14 amino acids long. V was pared by 9 bases and J by 5 bases, with 18 bases between. Germline lookup yields CDR1 WNHNN and CDR2 SYGVQD (reference sequence). The CDR3, as DNA: TGCGCCAGTCCGGGACCCTGGAGGGAAGATACGCAGTATTTT. It encodes CASPGPWREDTQYF.

The gene calls are TRBV5-8 and TRBJ2-7; possible D gene TRBD2, 5 bases. CDR1 and CDR2 (germline): SGHTS, YDEGEE. CDR3 length: 12 amino acids. Trimming pared 4 bases from V and 4 bases from J, leaving 9 bases between. The DNA of the CDR3 is TGTGCCAGCAGCCCGGACTTGTACGAGCAGTACTTC. Its protein is CASSPDLYEQYF. Full variable domain (missing parts from reference TRBV5-8 and TRBJ2-7): EAGVTQSPTHLIKTRGQQATLRCSPISGHTSVYWYQQALGLGLQFLLWYDEGEERNRGNFPPRFSGRQFPNYSSELNVNALELEDSALYLCASSPDLYEQYFGPGTRLTVT.

This sequence joins TRBV29-1 and TRBJ2-7, with 9 bases lining up with TRBD1. The CDR3 extends over 12 amino acids. Germline CDR1 SQVTM, CDR2 ANQGSEA. The ends lost 3 bases at V and 7 bases at J; junction bases unmatched: 4. The CDR3 nucleotides read TGCAGCGTTGAGGCGGGACAGGGTGAGCAGTACTTC. This gives the protein CSVEAGQGEQYF.

In DNA form, the CDR3 reads TGTGCCAGCAGCGGGGGGGGTAGCCTAAACCCCGAGACCCAGTACTTC. Encoded protein: CASSGGGSLNPETQYF. The chain is built from TRBV7-9 and TRBJ2-5; 7 bases fit TRBD2. CDR3 length: 16 residues. V lost 5 bases and J lost 5; bases outside the gene matches: 14. The germline gives CDR1 SEHNR, CDR2 FQNEAQ (reference sequence).

The chain combines TRBV19 with TRBJ2-2, with D possibly being TRBD1 (6 bases). Germline V lookup: CDR1 LNHDA, CDR2 SQIVND (reference sequence). The germline V and J ends were trimmed by 7 bases and 3 bases, with 15 bases remaining between them. The CDR3 spans 15 residues. CDR3 coding DNA: TGTGCCAGTAACCCTAGGACAGCTTACACCGGGGAGCTGTTTTTT. The encoded protein is CASNPRTAYTGELFF.

Only one count was recorded for this clone. This chain connects TRBV7-6 to TRBJ2-3; D may be TRBD2 (7 bases). V lost 1 base and J lost 6, with 14 bases in between. CDR1 and CDR2 from the germline V gene are SGHVS and FNYEAQ. The CDR3 runs to 15 residues. CDR3 in amino acids: CASSLVGGAGDTQYF. The CDR3 nucleotides read TGTGCCAGCAGCTTAGTAGGGGGGGCCGGGGATACGCAGTATTTT.

CDR3 nucleotides: TGTGCCAGCTCACCAGGGACAGCCCAAGTTTCGGGGGGCTACACCTTC. This gives the protein CASSPGTAQVSGGYTF. This chain links TRBV18 with TRBJ1-2; 7 bases align to TRBD1. CDR1 KGHSH and CDR2 LQKENI come from the germline V gene. With 2 bases clipped from V and 8 bases from J, the junction kept 14 bases outside the gene matches. This CDR3 has 16 residues. Together with reference TRBV18 and TRBJ1-2, the CDR3 gives the full variable domain: NAGVMQNPRHLVRRRGQEARLRCSPMKGHSHVYWYRQLPEEGLKFMVYLQKENIIDESGMPKERFSAEFPKEGPSILRIQQVVRGDSAAYFCASSPGTAQVSGGYTFGSGTRLTVV.

The chain's CDR3 is CASSLMGLAYGNEQFF. The CDR3 nucleotides are TGTGCCAGCAGTTTGATGGGACTGGCGTATGGGAATGAGCAGTTCTTC. V gene TRBV27 combines with J gene TRBJ2-1; D possibly corresponds to TRBD2 (6 bases). In germline, CDR1 is MNHEY, CDR2 SMNVEV (reference sequence). CDR3 size: 16 residues. Trimming removed 3 bases at V and 7 bases at J, with 19 bases between.

This rearrangement joins TRBV5-6 to TRBJ2-3; possible D gene TRBD1, 6 bases. V was shortened by 2 bases and J by 4 bases, with 11 bases between the two germline ends. The CDR3 consists of 14 residues. The germline gives CDR1 SGHDT, CDR2 YYEEEE. CDR3 residues: CASSLSGTPDTQYF. The CDR3 DNA follows: TGTGCCAGCAGCTTATCCGGGACACCAGATACGCAGTATTTT.

The chain joins TRBV4-2 to TRBJ1-6; D is perhaps TRBD1 (5 bases). Trimming pared 1 base from V and 7 bases from J, leaving 8 bases between. Germline assignment: CDR1 LGHNA and CDR2 YNFKEQ. CDR3 length: 14 amino acids. Here the CDR3 DNA reads TGTGCCAGCAGCCAAGGGCAGGGAAATTCACCCCTCCACTTT. It specifies CASSQGQGNSPLHF.

The chain is built from TRBV2 and TRBJ1-3; D is undetermined. The CDR3 runs to 14 residues. Germline V gene lookup returns CDR1 SNHLY and CDR2 FYNNEI. Deletions cut 6 bases from V and 4 bases from J, with 13 bases between. The CDR3: CASRKGGPGNTIYF. DNA of the CDR3: TGTGCCAGCAGAAAAGGAGGTCCCGGAAACACCATATATTTT.

The chain is built from TRBV18 and TRBJ2-5; 7 bases fit TRBD2. Germline V lookup: CDR1 KGHSH, CDR2 LQKENI. Trimming removed 2 bases from V and 5 bases from J; junction bases left unmatched: 5. This CDR3 has 14 residues. The CDR3 nucleotides are TGTGCCAGCTCACCATTGGGAGGGGTCGAGACCCAGTACTTC. Translation: CASSPLGGVETQYF.

The chain carries TRBV28 and TRBJ2-5; D may be TRBD2 (6 bases). This CDR3 spans 15 amino acids. Germline V gene data show CDR1 as MDHEN and CDR2 as SYDVKM. Trimming took off 6 bases at V and 3 bases at J, with 17 bases between the two ends. CDR3: CASSQGTLFKETQYF. The CDR3 DNA reads as TGTGCCAGCAGCCAAGGGACTCTTTTTAAAGAGACCCAGTACTTC.

The V gene is TRBV18, the J gene TRBJ2-3; 8 bases match TRBD2. This CDR3 spans 14 amino acids. From germline, CDR1 is KGHSH and CDR2 LQKENI. V was clipped by 5 bases and J by 7 bases; unmatched bases: 8. The chain's CDR3 is CASSTSGGPHTQYF. CDR3 coding DNA: TGTGCCAGCTCAACGTCGGGGGGGCCGCATACGCAGTATTTT. The whole variable domain, filled in from reference TRBV18 and TRBJ2-3, reads NAGVMQNPRHLVRRRGQEARLRCSPMKGHSHVYWYRQLPEEGLKFMVYLQKENIIDESGMPKERFSAEFPKEGPSILRIQQVVRGDSAAYFCASSTSGGPHTQYFGPGTRLTVL.

The V and J genes are TRBV15 and TRBJ2-1; TRBD2 matches 9 bases. The CDR3 length is 16 residues. The germline V gene encodes CDR1 LNHNV and CDR2 YYDKDF (reference sequence). With V trimmed by 3 bases and J by 9 bases, 12 bases remained unmatched. CDR3 sequence reads: CATSSRVSGGRGEQFF. The CDR3, as DNA: TGTGCCACCAGCAGCCGGGTTAGCGGGGGCCGGGGTGAGCAGTTCTTC. The complete variable domain, with remaining parts taken from reference TRBV15 and TRBJ2-1, reads DAMVIQNPRYQVTQFGKPVTLSCSQTLNHNVMYWYQQKSSQAPKLLFHYYDKDFNNEADTPDNFQSRRPNTSFCFLDIRSPGLGDTAMYLCATSSRVSGGRGEQFFGPGTRLTVL.

The V and J genes are TRBV7-6 and TRBJ1-1; D is ambiguous. The V gene lost 6 bases and the J gene lost 1 base, with 9 bases spanning the gap. CDR3 size: 13 residues. CDR1 and CDR2 from the germline V gene are SGHVS and FNYEAQ. CDR3 residues: CASRLDPNTEAFF. The DNA of the CDR3 is TGTGCCAGCAGACTAGACCCGAACACTGAAGCTTTCTTT.

This clone was counted a single time. The gene calls are TRBV15 and TRBJ2-5; 10 positions agree with TRBD1. V shed 7 bases and J 0 bases; nucleotides not matched to a gene: 11. The CDR3 consists of 17 residues. The germline CDR1 and CDR2 sequences are LNHNV and YYDKDF (reference sequence). The CDR3, as DNA: TGTGCCACCAATCCCCGGGACAGGGGCCAGTACCAAGAGACCCAGTACTTC. Translated, it gives CATNPRDRGQYQETQYF.

V is TRBV7-8 and J is TRBJ1-5; 10 bases are shared with TRBD1. The CDR3 covers 16 residues. J was trimmed by 7 bases and V by 0 bases; bases with no gene match: 6. Germline V gives CDR1 SGHVS, CDR2 FQNEAQ. The CDR3 region has the DNA TGTGCCAGCAGCTTAGCCGGGACAGGGGCGGGACAGCCCCAGCATTTT. It is translated as CASSLAGTGAGQPQHF. The full variable domain, in which reference TRBV7-8 and TRBJ1-5 provide the parts outside the CDR3, is GAGVSQSPRYKVAKRGQDVALRCDPISGHVSLFWYQQALGQGPEFLTYFQNEAQLDKSGLPSDRFFAERPEGSVSTLKIQRTQQEDSAVYLCASSLAGTGAGQPQHFGDGTRLSIL.

V is TRBV7-2 and J is TRBJ1-2; D uncertain. V lost 2 bases and J lost 2, with 12 bases in between. The V gene's germline CDR1 is SGHTA and CDR2 FQGNSA. The CDR3 covers 15 residues. CDR3: CASSLLSGGNYGYTF. Written as DNA, the CDR3 is TGTGCCAGCAGCTTATTGTCAGGAGGGAACTATGGCTACACCTTC.

The CDR3 reads CASSSGTGDNQPQHF. CDR3 in DNA: TGCGCCAGCTCCTCCGGGACAGGGGACAATCAGCCCCAGCATTTT. The rearrangement joins TRBV5-1 to TRBJ1-5, with 10 bases that match TRBD1. Germline values: CDR1 SGHRS, CDR2 YFSETQ. The V gene end was trimmed by 7 bases and the J gene end by 3 bases; junction bases not matched to a gene: 7. This CDR3 has 15 amino acids.

The rearrangement links TRBV29-1 to TRBJ1-2; 10 bases fit TRBD1. This CDR3 region has 13 residues. V was clipped by 5 bases and J by 3 bases; unmatched bases: 3. CDR1 SQVTM and CDR2 ANQGSEA come from the germline V gene. The CDR3 region is CSVRTGGDYGYTF. CDR3 in DNA: TGCAGCGTTCGGACAGGGGGGGACTATGGCTACACCTTC.

The genes are TRBV7-9 and TRBJ2-3; D is perhaps TRBD1 (6 bases). The germline V gene encodes CDR1 SEHNR and CDR2 FQNEAQ (reference sequence). The CDR3 is made up of 15 amino acids. The V end was cut by 1 base, the J end by 1 base, with 9 bases between. The CDR3: CASSLVAGGTDTQYF. The DNA for the CDR3 is TGTGCCAGCAGCTTAGTGGCAGGGGGCACAGATACGCAGTATTTT.

The chain links TRBV7-3 to TRBJ1-5, with TRBD1 matching 7 bases. The CDR3 spans 20 residues. The ends lost 2 bases at V and 5 bases at J; junction bases unmatched: 21. The germline V gene has CDR1 SGHTA and CDR2 FQGTGA. For the CDR3, the DNA is TGTGCCAGCAGCTTACCCCAACCGACAGGGAAATTAACTCCCCATCAGCCCCAGCATTTT. It specifies CASSLPQPTGKLTPHQPQHF.

This chain connects TRBV7-3 to TRBJ2-2, with D tentatively TRBD2 (7 bases). Trimming shortened V by 2 bases and J by 9 bases, and 10 bases separated the two germline ends. Per germline, CDR1 SGHTA and CDR2 FQGTGA. The CDR3 totals 13 residues. The CDR3 sequence: CASSLSGGRELFF. CDR3 DNA sequence: TGTGCCAGCAGCTTATCGGGGGGCCGGGAGCTGTTTTTT.

The chain links TRBV25-1 to TRBJ1-2; 7 bases match TRBD1. The CDR3 has 14 residues. The junction had 6 bases not matched to a gene; V was cut back by 4 bases and J by 4 bases. The germline V gene encodes CDR1 MGHDK and CDR2 SYGVNS. Written as DNA, the CDR3 is TGTGCCAGCAGTGGGACAGGCTTGGTCTATGGCTACACCTTC. Residues: CASSGTGLVYGYTF.